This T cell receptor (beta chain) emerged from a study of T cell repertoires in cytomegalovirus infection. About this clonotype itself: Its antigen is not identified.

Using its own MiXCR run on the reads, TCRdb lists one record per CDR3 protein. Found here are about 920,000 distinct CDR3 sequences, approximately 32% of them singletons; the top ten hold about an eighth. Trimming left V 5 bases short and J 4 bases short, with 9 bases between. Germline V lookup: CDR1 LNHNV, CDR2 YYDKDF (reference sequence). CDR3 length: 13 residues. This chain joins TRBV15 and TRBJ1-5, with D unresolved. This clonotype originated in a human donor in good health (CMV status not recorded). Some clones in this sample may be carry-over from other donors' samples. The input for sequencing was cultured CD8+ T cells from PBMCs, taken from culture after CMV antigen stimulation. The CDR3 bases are TGTGCCACCAGCCCCGGCGGTAATCAGCCCCAGCATTTT. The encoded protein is CATSPGGNQPQHF.